The sequence of this T cell receptor (beta chain) was determined in a study of PD-L1 blockade in urothelial cancer. Study as a whole: Most of the roughly 30 patients were men whose urothelial cancer was bladder-origin. Researchers found blood samples held a median of 141,255 T cells.

Spike-ins of synthetic TCR analog templates went into each PCR. Clones were sequenced by immunoSEQ multiplex PCR, and TCRdb holds only the in-frame ones, with some missing. Here the sample spans roughly 40,000 clones, approximately 91% being singletons. The sample's time point: pretreatment peripheral blood. This CDR3 spans 12 amino acids. Trimming removed 1 base at V and 5 bases at J, with 8 bases between. Germline V CDR1 and CDR2: GTSNPN, SVGIG (reference sequence). The receptor was derived from a donor aged 40 or over with urothelial cancer. The material was PBMCs, obtained around atezolizumab (anti-PD-L1) treatment. V is TRBV30 and J is TRBJ1-2, with D unresolved. Written as DNA, the CDR3 is TGTGCCTGGAGTGCCATGTTTTATGGCTACACCTTC. This sequence encodes CAWSAMFYGYTF.